This TCR beta chain was documented in a study of T cell changes during pregnancy in multiple sclerosis (dated by TCRdb to between 2018 and 2021). In terms of the full investigation: The study looked at changes in the T cell repertoire across pregnancy in women with multiple sclerosis.

Including cysteine and phenylalanine, the CDR3 has 16 amino acids. The DNA shown is the 48-base CDR3, in frame from base 1. Trimming at the junction amounts to 4 bases on V and 0 bases on J, and the germline ends lie 14 bases apart. The CDR1 and CDR2 encoded by the germline V gene are LGHNA and YNFKEQ. Comment on this clone: There is no known antigen for this receptor. No base quality information exists; no much larger clone differs at one position.

Receptors were amplified or captured by the immunoSEQ multiplex PCR assay. TCRdb took over this immuneACCESS table, retaining in-frame rearrangements with V and J assigned. Such tables are incomplete; in checked studies, under half of the missing clones stem from an unresolved V gene, and the remainder is unexplained. The sample table holds around 60,000 clones, of which around 93% were seen once. 0.36% of the sample goes to the ten largest clones. This sequence originates from a female donor with multiple sclerosis, enrolled in a pregnancy study. The sample consisted of CD4+ T cells from peripheral blood mononuclear cells, taken before pregnancy. This sequence uses TRBV4-2 and TRBJ2-3; perhaps TRBD1 is the D gene, with 6 bases matching. The CDR3 reads CASSLLGATSTDTQYF. The DNA sequence reads TGTGCCAGCAGCCTTTTGGGGGCCACTAGCACAGATACGCAGTATTTT.